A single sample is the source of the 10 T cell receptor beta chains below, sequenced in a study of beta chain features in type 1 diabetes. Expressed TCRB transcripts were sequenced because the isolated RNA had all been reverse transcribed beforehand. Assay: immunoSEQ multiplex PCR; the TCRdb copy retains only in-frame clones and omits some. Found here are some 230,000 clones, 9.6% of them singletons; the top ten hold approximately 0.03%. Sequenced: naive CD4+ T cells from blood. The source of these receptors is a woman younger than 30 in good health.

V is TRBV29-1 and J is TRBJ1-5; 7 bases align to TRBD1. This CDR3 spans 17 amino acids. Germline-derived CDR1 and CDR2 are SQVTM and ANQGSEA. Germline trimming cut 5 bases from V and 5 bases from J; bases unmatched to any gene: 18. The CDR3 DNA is TGCAGCGTTTTAGTTTGGACAGGCCCCACAGGAGATCAGCCCCAGCATTTT. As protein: CSVLVWTGPTGDQPQHF.

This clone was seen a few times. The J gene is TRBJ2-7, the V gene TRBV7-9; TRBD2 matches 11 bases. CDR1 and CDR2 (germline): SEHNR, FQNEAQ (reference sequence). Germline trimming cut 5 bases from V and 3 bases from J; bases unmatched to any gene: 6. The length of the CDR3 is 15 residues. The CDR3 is CASSPLAGGDYEQYF. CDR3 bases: TGTGCCAGCAGCCCGCTAGCGGGGGGCGACTACGAGCAGTACTTC.

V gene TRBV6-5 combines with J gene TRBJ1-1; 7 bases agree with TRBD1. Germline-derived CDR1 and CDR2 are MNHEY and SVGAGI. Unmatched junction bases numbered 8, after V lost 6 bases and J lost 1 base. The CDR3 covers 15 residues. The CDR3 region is CASSKTGNTNTEAFF. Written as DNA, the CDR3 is TGTGCCAGCAGCAAGACAGGGAACACGAACACTGAAGCTTTCTTT.

CDR3 DNA: TGTGCCAGCAGTGTAGGGGCTAGCGGGAGCGGTGAGCAGTTCTTC. Translating it yields CASSVGASGSGEQFF. This chain joins TRBV19 and TRBJ2-1, with TRBD2 matching 10 bases. Trimming cost V 9 bases and J 9 bases; bases outside gene matches: 14. CDR1 and CDR2 (germline): LNHDA, SQIVND (reference sequence). The length of the CDR3 is 15 residues.

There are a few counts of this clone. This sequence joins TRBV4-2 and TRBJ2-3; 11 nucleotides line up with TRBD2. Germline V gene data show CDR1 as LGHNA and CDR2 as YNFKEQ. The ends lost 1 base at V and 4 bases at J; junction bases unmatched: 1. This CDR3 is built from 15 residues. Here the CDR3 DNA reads TGTGCCAGCAGCCAAGGGGGACTAGCGGCAGATACGCAGTATTTT. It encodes CASSQGGLAADTQYF.

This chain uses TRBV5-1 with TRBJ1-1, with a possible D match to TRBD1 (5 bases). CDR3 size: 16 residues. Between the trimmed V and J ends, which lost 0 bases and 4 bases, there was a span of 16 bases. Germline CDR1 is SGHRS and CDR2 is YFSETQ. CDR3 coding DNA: TGCGCCAGCAGCTTGGGTCTCGGGGGAGGGAGCACTGAAGCTTTCTTT. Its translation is CASSLGLGGGSTEAFF.

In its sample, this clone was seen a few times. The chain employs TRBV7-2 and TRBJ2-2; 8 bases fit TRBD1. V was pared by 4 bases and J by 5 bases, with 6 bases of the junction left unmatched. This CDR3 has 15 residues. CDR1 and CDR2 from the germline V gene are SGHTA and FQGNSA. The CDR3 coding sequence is TGTGCCAGCAGCTCCCGGACAGGGAGGACCGGGGAGCTGTTTTTT. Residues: CASSSRTGRTGELFF.

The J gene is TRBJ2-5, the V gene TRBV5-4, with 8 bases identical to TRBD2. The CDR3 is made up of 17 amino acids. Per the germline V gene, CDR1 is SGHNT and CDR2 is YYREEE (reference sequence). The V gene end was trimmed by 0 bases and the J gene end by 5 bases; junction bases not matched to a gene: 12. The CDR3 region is CASSLGSPSGSKETQYF. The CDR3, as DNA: TGTGCCAGCAGCTTGGGGTCCCCCAGCGGGAGTAAGGAGACCCAGTACTTC.

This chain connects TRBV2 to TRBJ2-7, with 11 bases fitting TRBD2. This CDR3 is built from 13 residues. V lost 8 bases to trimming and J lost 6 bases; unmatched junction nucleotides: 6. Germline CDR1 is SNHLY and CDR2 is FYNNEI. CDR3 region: CASGGLAGLEQYF. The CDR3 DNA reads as TGTGCCAGCGGCGGACTAGCGGGTCTCGAGCAGTACTTC.

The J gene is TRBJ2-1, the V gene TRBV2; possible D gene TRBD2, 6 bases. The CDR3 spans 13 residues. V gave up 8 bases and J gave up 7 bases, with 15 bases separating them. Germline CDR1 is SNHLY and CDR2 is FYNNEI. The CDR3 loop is CASGDGGRNEQFF. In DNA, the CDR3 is TGTGCCAGCGGGGATGGAGGGCGAAATGAGCAGTTCTTC.